The present TCR beta chain was sequenced within a study of technical replicates of blood from several donors. The CDR3 contains 15 residues. The V gene end was trimmed by 4 bases and the J gene end by 4 bases; junction bases not matched to a gene: 7. Per germline, CDR1 SGHRS and CDR2 YFSETQ. Repertoires were generated with immunoSEQ multiplex PCR, while TCRdb's copy carries only in-frame clones and drops some. This table holds about 15,000 clones, about nine tenths found once. The chain is built from TRBV5-1 and TRBJ2-5; 10 bases fit TRBD1. The sample consisted of PBMCs. This receptor was identified in a human donor in good health. The DNA of the CDR3 is TGCGCCAGCAGCGACCTGACAGGGGGCGCAGAGACCCAGTACTTC. Translating it yields CASSDLTGGAETQYF.